This T cell receptor (beta chain) appears in the sequencing data of a study of T-cell reconstitution after alpha-beta-depleted transplantation in children (dated by TCRdb to 2016 to 2017). Context from the whole study: The study quantitatively tracked T-cell immune reconstitution after TCRalphabeta/CD19-depleted allogeneic hematopoietic cell transplantation in children using TCR repertoire profiling.

The library relied on PCR. The sequencing machine was an Illumina HiSeq 2500. Molecular barcoding was employed in the preparation of TCR libraries, with unique molecular identifiers being used to normalize TCRbeta repertoire quantification. TCRdb redid the processing of the public reads, applying fastp at Q25 and MiXCR, and retained in-frame beta chains. All rows with the same CDR3 protein become a single entry with the most common DNA and genes. This sample comprises hundreds of thousands of distinct CDR3 sequences, roughly 15% of them detected only once. The leading ten clones occupy over 0.95% of the sample. With regard to this clonotype: Its antigen target is currently unknown. One base away lies a much larger clone, so this may be a sequencing read error.

The germline V gene yields SGHRS for CDR1 and YFSETQ for CDR2. Including the terminal cysteine and phenylalanine, the CDR3 comprises 14 residues. The kept DNA is CDR3 alone, 42 bases in frame from the first base. The sequence joins TRBV5-1 to TRBJ2-7; the D gene remains uncertain. The clonotype comes from a human donor who donated a stem cell graft to a child with acute myeloid leukemia. The material sequenced was PBMCs from the stem cell graft donor, taken from the stem cell graft. CDR3 reads: CDSSLPAVSYEQYF. The DNA reads as follows: TGCGACAGCAGCCTTCCGGCAGTATCCTACGAGCAGTACTTC.